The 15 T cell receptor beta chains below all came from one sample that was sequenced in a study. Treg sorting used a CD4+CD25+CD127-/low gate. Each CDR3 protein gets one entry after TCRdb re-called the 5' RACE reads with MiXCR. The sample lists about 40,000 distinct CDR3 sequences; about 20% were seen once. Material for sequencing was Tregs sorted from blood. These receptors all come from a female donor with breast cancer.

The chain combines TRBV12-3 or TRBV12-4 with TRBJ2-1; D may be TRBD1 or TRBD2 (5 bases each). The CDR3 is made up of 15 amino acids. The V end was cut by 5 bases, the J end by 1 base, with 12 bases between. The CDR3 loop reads CASSPPGTSYNEQFF. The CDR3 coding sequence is TGTGCCAGCAGTCCCCCCGGGACGTCCTACAATGAGCAGTTCTTC.

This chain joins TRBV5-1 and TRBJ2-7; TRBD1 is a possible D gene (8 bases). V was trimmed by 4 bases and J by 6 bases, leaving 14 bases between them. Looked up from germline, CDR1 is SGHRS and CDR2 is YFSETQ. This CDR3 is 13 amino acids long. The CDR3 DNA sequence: TGCGCCAGCAGCAAGGACAGGGAGGGCGAGCAGTACGTC. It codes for CASSKDREGEQYV.

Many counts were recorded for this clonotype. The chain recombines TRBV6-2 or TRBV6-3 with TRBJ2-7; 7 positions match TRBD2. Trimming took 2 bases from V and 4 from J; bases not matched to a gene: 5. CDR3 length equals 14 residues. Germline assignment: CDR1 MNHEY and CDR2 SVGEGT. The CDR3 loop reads CASSYAASGYEQYF. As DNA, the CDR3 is TGTGCCAGCAGTTACGCTGCTAGCGGTTACGAGCAGTACTTC.

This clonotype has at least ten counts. CDR3 sequence reads: CASSLGVGASYEQYF. Written as DNA, the CDR3 is TGTGCCAGCAGCTTAGGAGTCGGGGCCTCCTACGAGCAGTACTTC. The chain recombines TRBV11-3 with TRBJ2-7; D may be TRBD1 or TRBD2 (5 bases each). Germline CDR1 is SGHNT and CDR2 is YENEEA. The CDR3 consists of 15 residues. The V end was cut by 1 base, the J end by 0 bases, with 10 bases between. The full variable domain, completed using reference TRBV11-3 and TRBJ2-7, is EAGVVQSPRYKIIEKKQPVAFWCNPISGHNTLYWYLQNLGQGPELLIRYENEEAVDDSQLPKDRFSAERLKGVDSTLKIQPAELGDSAVYLCASSLGVGASYEQYFGPGTRLTVT.

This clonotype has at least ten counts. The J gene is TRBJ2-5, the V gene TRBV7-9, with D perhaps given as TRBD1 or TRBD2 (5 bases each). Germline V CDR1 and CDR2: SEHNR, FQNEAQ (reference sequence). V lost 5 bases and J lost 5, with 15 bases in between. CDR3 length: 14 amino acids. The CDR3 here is CASSELGVEETQYF. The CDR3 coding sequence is TGTGCCAGCAGCGAACTAGGGGTCGAGGAGACCCAGTACTTC.

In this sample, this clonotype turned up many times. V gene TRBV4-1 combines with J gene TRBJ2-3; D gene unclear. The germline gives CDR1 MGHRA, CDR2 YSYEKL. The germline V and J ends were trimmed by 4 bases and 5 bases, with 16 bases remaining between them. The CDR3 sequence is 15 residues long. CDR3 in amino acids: CASSLTGRTIDTQYF. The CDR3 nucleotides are TGCGCCAGCAGCCTTACGGGTCGGACCATAGATACGCAGTATTTT.

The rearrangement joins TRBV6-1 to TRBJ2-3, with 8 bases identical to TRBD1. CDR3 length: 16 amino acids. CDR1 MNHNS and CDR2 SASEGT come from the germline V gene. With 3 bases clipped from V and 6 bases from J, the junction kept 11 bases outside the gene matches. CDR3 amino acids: CASSDKGQGARDTQYF. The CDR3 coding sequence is TGTGCCAGCAGTGACAAGGGCCAGGGGGCGAGGGATACGCAGTATTTT.

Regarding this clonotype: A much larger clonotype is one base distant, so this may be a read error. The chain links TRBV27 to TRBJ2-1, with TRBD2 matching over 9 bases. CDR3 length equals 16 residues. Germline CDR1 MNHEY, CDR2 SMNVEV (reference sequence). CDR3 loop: CASSRSGRPPYNEQSF. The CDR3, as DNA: TGTGCCAGCAGTAGAAGCGGGAGGCCGCCCTACAATGAGCAGTCCTTC.

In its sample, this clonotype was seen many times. CDR3 in amino acids: CSAFNFGDGSGNTIYF. In nucleotides, the CDR3 is TGCAGTGCTTTTAACTTCGGGGACGGCTCTGGAAACACCATATATTTT. The V and J genes are TRBV20-1 and TRBJ1-3; TRBD1 might be the D (5 bases). V lost 5 bases and J 0 bases, leaving 17 bases between the germline ends. This CDR3 spans 16 amino acids. Per germline, CDR1 DFQATT and CDR2 SNEGSKA (reference sequence).

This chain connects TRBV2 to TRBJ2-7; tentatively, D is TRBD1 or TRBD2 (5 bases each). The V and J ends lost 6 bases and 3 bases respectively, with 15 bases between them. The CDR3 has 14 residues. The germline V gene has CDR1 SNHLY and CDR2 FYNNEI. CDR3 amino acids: CASRGPAAFYEQYF. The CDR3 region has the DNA TGTGCCAGCAGGGGACCAGCGGCGTTCTACGAGCAGTACTTC.

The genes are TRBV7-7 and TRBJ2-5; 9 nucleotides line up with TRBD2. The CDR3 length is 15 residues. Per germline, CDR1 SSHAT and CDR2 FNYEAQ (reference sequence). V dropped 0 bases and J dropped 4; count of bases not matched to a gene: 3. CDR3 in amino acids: CASSLARGGTETQYF. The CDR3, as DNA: TGTGCCAGCAGCTTAGCGCGGGGGGGGACAGAGACCCAGTACTTC. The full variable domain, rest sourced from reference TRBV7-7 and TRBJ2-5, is GAGVSQSPRYKVTKRGQDVTLRCDPISSHATLYWYQQALGQGPEFLTYFNYEAQPDKSGLPSDRFSAERPEGSISTLTIQRTEQRDSAMYRCASSLARGGTETQYFGPGTRLLVL.

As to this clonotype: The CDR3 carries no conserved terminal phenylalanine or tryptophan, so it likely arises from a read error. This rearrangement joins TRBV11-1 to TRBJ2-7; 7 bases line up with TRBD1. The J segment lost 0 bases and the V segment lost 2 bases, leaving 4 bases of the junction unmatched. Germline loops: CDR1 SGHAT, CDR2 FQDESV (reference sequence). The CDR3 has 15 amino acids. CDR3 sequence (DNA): TGTGCCAGCAGCTTAAGGGGGCCTAGCTCCTACGAGCAGTACTCC. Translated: CASSLRGPSSYEQYS.

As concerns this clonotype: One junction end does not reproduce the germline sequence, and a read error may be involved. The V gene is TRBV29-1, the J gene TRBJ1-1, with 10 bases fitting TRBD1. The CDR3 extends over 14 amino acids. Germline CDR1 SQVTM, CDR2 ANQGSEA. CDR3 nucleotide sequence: TGCAGCGCACGCCGGGACAGGGGCGGCACTGAAGCTGTCTTT. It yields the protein CSARRDRGGTEAVF.

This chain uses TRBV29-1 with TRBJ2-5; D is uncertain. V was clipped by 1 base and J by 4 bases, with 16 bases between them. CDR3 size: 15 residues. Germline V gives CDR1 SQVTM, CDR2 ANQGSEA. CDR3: CSVEVTNPVAETQYF. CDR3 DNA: TGCAGCGTTGAAGTAACCAACCCAGTAGCAGAGACCCAGTACTTC.

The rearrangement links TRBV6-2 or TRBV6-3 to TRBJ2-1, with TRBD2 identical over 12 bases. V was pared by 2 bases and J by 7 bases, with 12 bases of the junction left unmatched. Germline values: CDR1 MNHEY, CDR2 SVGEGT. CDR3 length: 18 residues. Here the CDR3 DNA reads TGTGCCAGCAGTTACCTGGCTAGCGGGAGGGGGTCAAGGAATGAGCAGTTCTTC. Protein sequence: CASSYLASGRGSRNEQFF.